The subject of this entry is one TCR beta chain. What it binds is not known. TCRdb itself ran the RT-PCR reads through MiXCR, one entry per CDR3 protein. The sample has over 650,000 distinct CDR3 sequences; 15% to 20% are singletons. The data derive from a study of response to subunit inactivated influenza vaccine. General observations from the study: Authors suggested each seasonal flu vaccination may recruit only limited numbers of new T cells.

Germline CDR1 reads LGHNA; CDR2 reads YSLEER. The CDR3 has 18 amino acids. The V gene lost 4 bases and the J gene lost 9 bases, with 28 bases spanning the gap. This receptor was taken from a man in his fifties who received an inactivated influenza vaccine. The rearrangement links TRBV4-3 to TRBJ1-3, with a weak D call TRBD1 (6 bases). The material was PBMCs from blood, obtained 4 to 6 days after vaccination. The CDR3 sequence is CASSRTQGHRLEDSTIYF. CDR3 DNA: TGCGCCAGCAGCCGTACGCAGGGACACCGGCTAGAGGATAGCACCATATATTTT.